This TCR beta chain originates from a study of T cell responses to AZD1222 COVID-19 vaccine. TCRdb's copy holds only in-frame clones and misses some; the assay was immunoSEQ multiplex PCR. Found here are about 150,000 clones, approximately 90% of them singletons; the top ten hold 1.8%. The source material was peripheral blood, sampled on day 0 of AZD1222 vaccination. The clonotype was recovered from an adult in good health.

CDR3 loop: CASSLRPGQKGNGYTF. The CDR3 region has the DNA TGCGCCAGCAGCCTTAGACCGGGACAGAAGGGAAATGGCTACACCTTC. This chain joins TRBV5-1 and TRBJ1-2; TRBD1 aligns across 7 bases. The length of the CDR3 is 16 residues. V lost 4 bases and J lost 6; bases outside the gene matches: 15. The germline CDR1 and CDR2 sequences are SGHRS and YFSETQ.